These T cell receptor beta chains were read from a single sample in a study of CD8+CD57+ T cells in acquired aplastic anemia. TCRdb re-called the reads through MiXCR, storing one row per CDR3 protein. The sample gives about 20,000 distinct CDR3 sequences, about two fifths of which show up once; around 87% is in the top ten. Input material: CD8+CD57+ T cells sorted from PBMCs. Every receptor here comes from a human donor with aplastic anemia. Both conserved end residues are part of each CDR3. The D gene is left open where the match is weak. Rows give clone size only sometimes, using once, few, many, or a class for an expanded clone.

>TRBJ1-2|many|.|16|TRBV27
TGTGCCAGCAGCCAACGGGGAGGCGGTACTCGATATGGCTACACCTTC
CASSQRGGGTRYGYTF
>TRBJ2-4|.|.|13|TRBV20-1
TGCAGTGCTAGGTGGCCGGAGGGGAACATTCAGTACTTC
CSARWPEGNIQYF
>TRBJ2-5|.|.|13|TRBV2
TGTGCCAGCAGGAGGGGGGATAAAGAGACCCAGTACTTC
CASRRGDKETQYF
>TRBJ2-7|few|.|13|TRBV9
TGTGCCAGCAGCGTAGTCTCGGGGTACGAGCAGTACTTC
CASSVVSGYEQYF
>TRBJ2-3|few|TRBD1|13|TRBV20-1
TGCAGTGTCACCGACAGGGGTCCAGATACGCAGTATTTT
CSVTDRGPDTQYF
>TRBJ2-3|.|.|10|TRBV7-9
TGTGCCTACGAGATGGATACGCAGTATTTT
CAYEMDTQYF
>TRBJ2-2|.|TRBD2|13|TRBV7-9
TGTGCCAGCAGCTTGGCGGGGGCCGGGGAGCTGTTTTTT
CASSLAGAGELFF
>TRBJ2-1|few|TRBD2|15|TRBV7-6
TGTGCCAGCAGCTTAGCGCCGGCGGGGGGCAATGAGCAGTTCTTC
CASSLAPAGGNEQFF
>TRBJ1-5|.|.|14|TRBV6-5
TGTGCCAGCAGTTACTCGGGGGGTAATCAGCCCCAGCATTTT
CASSYSGGNQPQHF
>TRBJ1-2|many|TRBD1|15|TRBV12-3/TRBV12-4
TGTGCCAGCAGTTTAGAGGGACAGAGAAATCTTGGCTACACCTTC
CASSLEGQRNLGYTF
>TRBJ2-3|few|.|13|TRBV12-3/TRBV12-4
TGTGCGTCAGGAGCGGTGAACACAGATACGCAGTATTTT
CASGAVNTDTQYF
>TRBJ1-1|.|.|13|TRBV6-6
TGTGCCAGCAAAGGACGGGGGCGCACTGAAGCTTTCTTT
CASKGRGRTEAFF
>TRBJ1-2|.|.|15|TRBV5-6
TGTGCCAGCAGCCCTCCGACAGGCCCTGGCTATGGCTACACCTTC
CASSPPTGPGYGYTF
>TRBJ2-3|.|.|17|TRBV5-5
TGTGCCAGCAGCTTGTTTCCGGCGGGGAGGAGGATAGATACGCAGTATTTT
CASSLFPAGRRIDTQYF
>TRBJ1-1|.|.|12|TRBV20-1
TGCAGTGCTAGTGAGGACGGGACTGAAGCTTTCTTT
CSASEDGTEAFF
>TRBJ1-2|once|.|14|TRBV2
TGTGCCAGCCTGGAGGGGGGAACTGAGAATGGCTACACCTTC
CASLEGGTENGYTF
>TRBJ1-4|many|.|13|TRBV24-1
TGTGCCACCAGTGATTCCAGCTACGAAAAACTGTTTTTT
CATSDSSYEKLFF
>TRBJ2-3|many|TRBD2|16|TRBV20-1
TGCAGTGCAGACCTCGGGACTAGCGGGAGCGGAGATACGCAGTATTTT
CSADLGTSGSGDTQYF
>TRBJ2-1|few|.|11|TRBV20-1
TGCAGTGCCACAGGTTTCGATGAGCAGTTCTTC
CSATGFDEQFF
>TRBJ1-6|few|.|15|TRBV10-3
TGTGCCATCAGTGAGTCGGGGGGGCAGGATTCACCCCTCCACTTT
CAISESGGQDSPLHF
>TRBJ1-2|few|.|13|TRBV20-1
TGCAGTGCTGCCTTAGGGGGGTACTATGGCTACACCTTC
CSAALGGYYGYTF
>TRBJ2-5|few|.|16|TRBV24-1
TGTGCCACCAGTGCAGGTTTATATCACTTGGGGGAGACCCAGTACTTC
CATSAGLYHLGETQYF
>TRBJ2-1|few|TRBD2|15|TRBV20-1
TGCAGTGCTAGACCTACCACTAGCGTCTACAATGAGCAGTTCTTC
CSARPTTSVYNEQFF
>TRBJ2-3|.|TRBD1|16|TRBV20-1
TGCAGTGCTTCCCACCGCCGGGACAGGGGCACAGATACGCAGTATTTT
CSASHRRDRGTDTQYF
>TRBJ1-1|medium-sized|.|10|TRBV2
TGTGCCAGCAGCCTCGGTGAAGCTTTCTTT
CASSLGEAFF
>TRBJ2-2|once|.|16|TRBV19
TGTGCCAGTAGTATAGTGCCTGTTGTGAACACCGGGGAGCTGTTTTTT
CASSIVPVVNTGELFF
>TRBJ2-3|few|TRBD2|16|TRBV20-1
TGCAGTGCTAGAAGTTTCACTAGCGGGGACACAGATACGCAGTATTTT
CSARSFTSGDTDTQYF
>TRBJ1-2|many|TRBD1|15|TRBV4-2
TGTGCCAGCAGCCAAGATCGGGACAGGGGGCTTGGCTACACCTTC
CASSQDRDRGLGYTF
>TRBJ2-1|few|TRBD2|16|TRBV20-1
TGCAGTGCTAGCGGACTAGCGGGGGGGGACTACAATGAGCAGTTCTTC
CSASGLAGGDYNEQFF
>TRBJ2-1|.|.|13|TRBV6-5
TGTGCCAGCAGTTACTCTAAAACTAACGAGCAGTTCTTC
CASSYSKTNEQFF
>TRBJ2-1|many|.|11|TRBV11-2
TGTGCCAGCAGCTTAAATCCTGAGCAGTTCTTC
CASSLNPEQFF
>TRBJ2-7|.|.|13|TRBV6-1
TGTGCCAGCGGTGACAGTGACGGTTCCGAGCAGGACTTC
CASGDSDGSEQDF
>TRBJ1-2|.|.|12|TRBV7-2
TGTGCCAGCAGCTTGGGGGACACTGGCTACACCTTC
CASSLGDTGYTF
>TRBJ2-1|.|TRBD2|16|TRBV15
TGTGCCACCAGCAGAGCCCCGGGACTAGCGGACAATGAGCAGTTCTTC
CATSRAPGLADNEQFF
>TRBJ2-1|.|TRBD2|15|TRBV6-1
TGTGCCAGCAGTCGACTAGCGGAGTCCTACAATGAGCAGTTCTTC
CASSRLAESYNEQFF
>TRBJ2-5|.|TRBD2|17|TRBV7-2
TGTGCCAGCAGCTTAGGAACTAGCGGGGGGAGGGGAGAGACCCAGTACTTC
CASSLGTSGGRGETQYF
>TRBJ1-6|.|TRBD1|14|TRBV5-4
TGTGCCAGCAGCCCGACAGGGAGTAATTCACCCCTCCACTTT
CASSPTGSNSPLHF
>TRBJ1-1|.|TRBD1|16|TRBV9
TGTGCCAGCAGCGTAGGGCCGGGACAGCCGAACACTGAAGCTTTCTTT
CASSVGPGQPNTEAFF
>TRBJ2-7|.|.|20|TRBV6-5
TGTGCCAGCAGTTACTTGGATGGGAATTCTGGGCGAGGGGCAGCCTACGAGCAGTACTTC
CASSYLDGNSGRGAAYEQYF
>TRBJ2-2|few|TRBD1|19|TRBV24-1
TGTGCCACCAGTGACTCACCCCGGGACAGGGTCTTGGGAAACGGGGAGCTGTTTTTT
CATSDSPRDRVLGNGELFF
>TRBJ1-2|.|.|13|TRBV7-9
TGTGCCAGCAGCACTGACGCAAACTATGGCTACACCTTC
CASSTDANYGYTF
>TRBJ2-1|many|TRBD2|14|TRBV11-2
TGTGCCAGCAGCCAGCGGGGTGGTTACAATGAGCAGTTCTTC
CASSQRGGYNEQFF
>TRBJ2-3|.|.|14|TRBV7-7
TGTGCTAGCAGCCCGGGGGCGAGCACAGATACGCAGTATTTT
CASSPGASTDTQYF
>TRBJ2-1|.|.|17|TRBV7-9
TGTGCCAGCAGCTTAGGGGGGACCTCCGGTCACTACAATGAGCAGTTCTTC
CASSLGGTSGHYNEQFF